This T cell receptor beta chain appears in the sequencing data of a study of blood T cells in healthy people across ages. Across the study: Template switching recovered approximately one barcoded beta molecule for every two T cells.

A second about 7 to 12 cycle PCR used barcoded and J-beta primers. Each cDNA molecule received a tag from a template-switch adaptor that had 12 random nucleotides. Each of the samples gave a minimum of 3 million paired-end reads that contained CDR3. TCRdb recomputed calls from the 5' RACE reads with MiXCR, one row per CDR3 protein. Counted here are approximately 1,700,000 distinct CDR3 sequences, around 42% occurring once; the ten biggest clones make up 20% to 25%. CDR1 and CDR2 from the germline V gene are MNHNS and SASEGT. Trimming removed 2 bases from V and 2 bases from J, with 7 bases in between. This CDR3 has 14 amino acids.

The chain couples TRBV6-1 to TRBJ1-5, with D tentatively TRBD1 (5 bases). Specimen: blood. This TCR was recovered from a human donor in good health. The CDR3 is CASSESGGNQPQHF. CDR3 DNA sequence: TGTGCCAGCAGTGAATCGGGGGGCAATCAGCCCCAGCATTTT.